The text below deals with one TCR beta chain. Its antigen specificity is not known. Base qualities are not at hand, and no much larger clone is one base apart. Whole blood was collected in K2EDTA tubes by collaborating institutions according to the institutions' own protocols. For TCRbeta analysis, collaborators shipped samples as frozen whole blood, isolated PBMCs, or DNA extracted from either of those sample types. The data were obtained in a study of blood T cell repertoires in COVID-19 (dated by TCRdb to 2020 to 2022). Background for the entire study: Samples from collaborators originated in the United States, Italy and Spain and spanned both the acute and convalescent phases of COVID-19. The prospective study material was composed of cDNA or gDNA derived from T cells, B-cell-depleted T cells, or PBMCs. Subjects who had been exposed to COVID-19, were actively infected with it, or had recovered from it provided the deeply sampled blood TCRbeta repertoires that made up the dataset. The repertoires were released in a freely available public database meant as a resource for research on the immune response to SARS-CoV-2. Samples were obtained from the ongoing ImmuneRACE study (first 160 participants) and from 1,000 to 1,500 subjects provided by 6 global collaborators. The sample metadata nearly always contained a de-identified subject ID, COVID-19 status, age in years and sex. Where available, HLA class I and class II types were taken from metadata supplied by the sample provider and were not determined by assay-based typing. Results the study describes overall, beyond this receptor: The quantity of clinical and demographic metadata differed by source and by participant and was supplied without curation.

V is reduced by 3 bases and J by 4 bases, leaving a spacing of 12 bases between them. There are 14 amino acids in the CDR3, from cysteine to phenylalanine inclusive. Just the 42-base CDR3 DNA is kept, in frame starting at base 1. The germline V gene sets CDR1 to KGHSY and CDR2 to FQNENV. TCRbeta CDR3 regions were amplified from genomic DNA by means of the immunoSEQ Assay, a bias-controlled multiplex PCR. On the study's bioinformatics: The number of nucleated cells in each sample was estimated from the amplification of reference gene primers within the assay. To quantify the absolute abundance of each unique TCRbeta CDR3 rearrangement, sequence reads were collapsed and filtered. For each sample, productive Simpson clonality was calculated as the square root of Simpson's diversity index across productive rearrangements. TCRdb stores this immuneACCESS table with in-frame sequences only. Part of the clones is absent; in the studies checked, under half of the shortfall reflects unresolved V genes, and no reason is known for the rest. V and J calls and clone size are copied from that table; D and trimming were computed from the DNA. Here the sample has about 54,000 clones; about 85% occur a single time. The ten largest account for 2.6% of the sample.

The material sequenced was peripheral blood. The TCR was taken from a man aged 50 to 60 with acute or convalescent COVID-19. The chain employs TRBV16 and TRBJ1-1; TRBD1 is a weak D gene call, 5 bases matching. The CDR3 region: CASSHIRGGTEAFF. The DNA reads TGTGCCAGCAGCCACATAAGGGGTGGCACTGAAGCTTTCTTT.